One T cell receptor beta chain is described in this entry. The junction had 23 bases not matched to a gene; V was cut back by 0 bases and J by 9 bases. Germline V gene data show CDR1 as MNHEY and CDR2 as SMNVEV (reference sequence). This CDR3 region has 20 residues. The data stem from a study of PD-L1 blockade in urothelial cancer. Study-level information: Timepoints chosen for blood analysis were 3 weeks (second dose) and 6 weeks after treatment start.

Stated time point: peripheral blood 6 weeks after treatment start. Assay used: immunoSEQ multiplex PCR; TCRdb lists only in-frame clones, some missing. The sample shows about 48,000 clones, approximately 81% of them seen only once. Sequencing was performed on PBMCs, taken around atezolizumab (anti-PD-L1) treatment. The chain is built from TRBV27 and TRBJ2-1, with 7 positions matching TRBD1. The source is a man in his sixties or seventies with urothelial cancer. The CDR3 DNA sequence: TGTGCCAGCAGTTTATCCCCCGGGAACGTGGAGACAGGGTATAATGGTGAGCAGTTCTTC. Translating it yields CASSLSPGNVETGYNGEQFF.